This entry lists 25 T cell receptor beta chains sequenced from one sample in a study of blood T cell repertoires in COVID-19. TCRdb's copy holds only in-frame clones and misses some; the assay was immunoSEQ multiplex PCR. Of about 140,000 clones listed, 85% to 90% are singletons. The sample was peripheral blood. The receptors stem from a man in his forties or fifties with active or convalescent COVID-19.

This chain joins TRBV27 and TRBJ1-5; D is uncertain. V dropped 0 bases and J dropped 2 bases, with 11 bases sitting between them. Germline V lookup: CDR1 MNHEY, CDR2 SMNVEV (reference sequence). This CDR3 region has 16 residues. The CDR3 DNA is TGTGCCAGCAGTTTATCAGCCCGCTTCGGCAATCAGCCCCAGCATTTT. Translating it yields CASSLSARFGNQPQHF.

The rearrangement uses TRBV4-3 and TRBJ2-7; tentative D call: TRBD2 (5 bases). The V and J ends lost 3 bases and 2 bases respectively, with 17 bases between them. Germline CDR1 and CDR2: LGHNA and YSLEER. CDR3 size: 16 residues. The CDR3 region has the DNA TGCGCCAGCAGCCAGCTACCGGGCCCGGAGGCCTACGAGCAGTACTTC. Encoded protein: CASSQLPGPEAYEQYF.

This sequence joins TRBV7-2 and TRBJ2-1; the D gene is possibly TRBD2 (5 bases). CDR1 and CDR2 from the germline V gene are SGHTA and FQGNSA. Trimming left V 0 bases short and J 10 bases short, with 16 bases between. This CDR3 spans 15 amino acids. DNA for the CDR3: TGTGCCAGCAGCTTAGCGCGGGCTCGCAGTGTGGAGCAGTTCTTC. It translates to CASSLARARSVEQFF. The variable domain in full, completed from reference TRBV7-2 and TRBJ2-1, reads GAGVSQSPSNKVTEKGKDVELRCDPISGHTALYWYRQSLGQGLEFLIYFQGNSAPDKSGLPSDRFSAERTGGSVSTLTIQRTQQEDSAVYLCASSLARARSVEQFFGPGTRLTVL.

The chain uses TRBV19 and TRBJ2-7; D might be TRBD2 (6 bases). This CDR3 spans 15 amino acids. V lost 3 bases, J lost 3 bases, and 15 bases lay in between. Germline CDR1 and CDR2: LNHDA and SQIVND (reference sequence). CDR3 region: CASSIGPIGGYEQYF. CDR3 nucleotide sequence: TGTGCCAGTAGTATTGGCCCGATCGGGGGCTACGAGCAGTACTTC. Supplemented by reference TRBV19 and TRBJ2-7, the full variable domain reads DGGITQSPKYLFRKEGQNVTLSCEQNLNHDAMYWYRQDPGQGLRLIYYSQIVNDFQKGDIAEGYSVSREKKESFPLTVTSAQKNPTAFYLCASSIGPIGGYEQYFGPGTRLTVT.

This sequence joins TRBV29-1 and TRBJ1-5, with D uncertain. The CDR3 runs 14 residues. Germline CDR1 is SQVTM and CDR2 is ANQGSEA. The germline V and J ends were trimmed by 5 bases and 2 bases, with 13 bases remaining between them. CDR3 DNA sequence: TGCAGCGTTAGACAAGGAACGGGCAATCAGCCCCAGCATTTT. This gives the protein CSVRQGTGNQPQHF.

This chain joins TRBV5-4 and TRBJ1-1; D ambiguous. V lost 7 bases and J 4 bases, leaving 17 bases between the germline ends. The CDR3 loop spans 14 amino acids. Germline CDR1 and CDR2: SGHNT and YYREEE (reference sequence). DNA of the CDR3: TGTGCCAGCCAGAAAAACGCGGCGGGCACTGAAGCTTTCTTT. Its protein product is CASQKNAAGTEAFF.

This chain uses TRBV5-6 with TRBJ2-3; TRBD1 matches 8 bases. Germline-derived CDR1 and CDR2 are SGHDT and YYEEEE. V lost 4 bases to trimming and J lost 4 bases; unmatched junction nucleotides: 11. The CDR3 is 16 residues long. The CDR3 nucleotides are TGTGCCAGCAGCAAAACCGGGACAGGAGGAGCAGATACGCAGTATTTT. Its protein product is CASSKTGTGGADTQYF.

Here the CDR3 reads CASSSTSNTGELFF. The DNA for the CDR3 is TGTGCCAGCAGCTCAACTAGTAACACCGGGGAGCTGTTTTTT. V is TRBV25-1 and J is TRBJ2-2; the D gene is possibly TRBD2 (5 bases). CDR3 length: 14 amino acids. V was trimmed by 6 bases and J by 2 bases, leaving 10 bases between them. Germline CDR1 MGHDK, CDR2 SYGVNS.

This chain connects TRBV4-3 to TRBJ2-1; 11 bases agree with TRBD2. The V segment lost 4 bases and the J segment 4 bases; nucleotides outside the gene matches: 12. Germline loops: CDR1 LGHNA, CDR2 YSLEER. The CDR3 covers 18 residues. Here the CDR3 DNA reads TGCGCCAGCAGCCGACAGGATATAGCGGGAGGGTCATACAATGAGCAGTTCTTC. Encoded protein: CASSRQDIAGGSYNEQFF.

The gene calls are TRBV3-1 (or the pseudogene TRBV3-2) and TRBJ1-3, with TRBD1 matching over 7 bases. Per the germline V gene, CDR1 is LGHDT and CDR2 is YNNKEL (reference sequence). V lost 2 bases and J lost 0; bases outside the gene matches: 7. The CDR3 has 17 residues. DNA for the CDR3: TGTGCCAGCAGCCAAACGGGACAGTTCTACTCTGGAAACACCATATATTTT. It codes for CASSQTGQFYSGNTIYF.

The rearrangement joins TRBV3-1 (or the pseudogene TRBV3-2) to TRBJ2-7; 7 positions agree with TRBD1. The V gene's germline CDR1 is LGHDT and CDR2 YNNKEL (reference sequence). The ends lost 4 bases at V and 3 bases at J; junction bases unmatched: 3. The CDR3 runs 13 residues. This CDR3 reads CASSRDSNYEQYF. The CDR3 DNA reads TGTGCCAGCAGCCGGGACAGTAACTACGAGCAGTACTTC.

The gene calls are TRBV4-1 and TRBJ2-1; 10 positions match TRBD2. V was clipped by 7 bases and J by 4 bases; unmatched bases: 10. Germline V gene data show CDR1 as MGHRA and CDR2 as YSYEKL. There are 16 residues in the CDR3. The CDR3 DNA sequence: TGCGCCAGCACCAGAAGCGGGGGGGTAAAATACAATGAGCAGTTCTTC. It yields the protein CASTRSGGVKYNEQFF.

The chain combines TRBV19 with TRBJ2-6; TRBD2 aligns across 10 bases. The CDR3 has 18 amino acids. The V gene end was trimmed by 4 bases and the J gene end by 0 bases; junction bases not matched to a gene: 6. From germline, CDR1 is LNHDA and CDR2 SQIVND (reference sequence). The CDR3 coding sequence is TGTGCCAGTAGTAGGACTAGCGGTGCAGTCTCTGGGGCCAACGTCCTGACTTTC. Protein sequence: CASSRTSGAVSGANVLTF.

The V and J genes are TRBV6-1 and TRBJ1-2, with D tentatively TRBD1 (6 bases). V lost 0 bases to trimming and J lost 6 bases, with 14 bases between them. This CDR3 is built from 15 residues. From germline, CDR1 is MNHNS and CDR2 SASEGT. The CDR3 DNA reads TGTGCCAGCAGTGAAGCGGGGGCGCGATTGAATGGCTACACCTTC. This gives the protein CASSEAGARLNGYTF.

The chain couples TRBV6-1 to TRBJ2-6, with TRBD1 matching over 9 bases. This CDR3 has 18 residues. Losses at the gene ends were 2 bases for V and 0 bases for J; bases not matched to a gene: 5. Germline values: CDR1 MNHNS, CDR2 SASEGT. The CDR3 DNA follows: TGTGCCAGCAGTGAAAGGGGACAGGGACACTCTGGGGCCAACGTCCTGACTTTC. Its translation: CASSERGQGHSGANVLTF.

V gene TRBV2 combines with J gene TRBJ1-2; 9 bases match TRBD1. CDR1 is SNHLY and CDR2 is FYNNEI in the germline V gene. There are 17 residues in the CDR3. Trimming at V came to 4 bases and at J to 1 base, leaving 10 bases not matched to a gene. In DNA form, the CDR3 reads TGTGCCAGCAGTGTAGGGGGACAGGGAGGAGTTAACTATGGCTACACCTTC. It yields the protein CASSVGGQGGVNYGYTF.

This chain's CDR3 is CASSFSGRATDTQYF. The CDR3 DNA sequence: TGTGCCAGCAGCTTTAGCGGGAGGGCCACAGATACGCAGTATTTT. The rearrangement links TRBV7-3 to TRBJ2-3; TRBD2 agrees at 11 bases. The junction had 1 base not matched to a gene; V was cut back by 3 bases and J by 2 bases. The length of the CDR3 is 15 residues. Germline CDR1 is SGHTA and CDR2 is FQGTGA.

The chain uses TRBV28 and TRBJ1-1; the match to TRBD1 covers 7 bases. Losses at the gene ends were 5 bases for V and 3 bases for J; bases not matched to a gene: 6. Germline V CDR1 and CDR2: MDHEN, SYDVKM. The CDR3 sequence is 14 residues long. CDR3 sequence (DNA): TGTGCCAGCAGTGAGACAGGGTCCCACACTGAAGCTTTCTTT. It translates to CASSETGSHTEAFF. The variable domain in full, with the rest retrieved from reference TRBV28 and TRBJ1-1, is DVKVTQSSRYLVKRTGEKVFLECVQDMDHENMFWYRQDPGLGLRLIYFSYDVKMKEKGDIPEGYSVSREKKERFSLILESASTNQTSMYLCASSETGSHTEAFFGQGTRLTVV.

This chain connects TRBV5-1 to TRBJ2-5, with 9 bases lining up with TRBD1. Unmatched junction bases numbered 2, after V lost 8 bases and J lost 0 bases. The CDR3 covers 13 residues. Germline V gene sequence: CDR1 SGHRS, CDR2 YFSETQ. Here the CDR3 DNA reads TGCGCCAGTAGGACAGGGGACCAAGAGACCCAGTACTTC. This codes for CASRTGDQETQYF.

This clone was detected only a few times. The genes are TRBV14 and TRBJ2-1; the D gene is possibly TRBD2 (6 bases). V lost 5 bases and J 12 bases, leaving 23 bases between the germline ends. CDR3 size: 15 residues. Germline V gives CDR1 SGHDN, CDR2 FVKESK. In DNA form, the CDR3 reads TGTGCCAGCAGCGCCGAGGGCGGAGGCCTCGGGGGGCAGTTCTTC. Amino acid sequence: CASSAEGGGLGGQFF.

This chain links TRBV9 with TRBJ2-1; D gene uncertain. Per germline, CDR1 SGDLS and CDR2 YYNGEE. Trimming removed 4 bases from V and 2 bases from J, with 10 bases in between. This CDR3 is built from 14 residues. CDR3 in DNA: TGTGCCAGCAGCCTCCGCGGCACCTACAATGAGCAGTTCTTC. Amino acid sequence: CASSLRGTYNEQFF.

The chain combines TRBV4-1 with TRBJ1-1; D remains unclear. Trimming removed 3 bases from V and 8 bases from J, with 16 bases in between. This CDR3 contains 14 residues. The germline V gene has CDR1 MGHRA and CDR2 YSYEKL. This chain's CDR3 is CASSQGGPGREAFF. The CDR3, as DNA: TGCGCCAGCAGCCAGGGAGGCCCCGGCAGGGAAGCTTTCTTT.

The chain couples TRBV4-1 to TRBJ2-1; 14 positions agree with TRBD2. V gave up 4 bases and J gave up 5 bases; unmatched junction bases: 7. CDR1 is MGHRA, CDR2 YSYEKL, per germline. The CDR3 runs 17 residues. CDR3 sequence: CASSPSGLAGGDNEQFF. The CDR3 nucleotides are TGCGCCAGCAGCCCCTCAGGACTAGCGGGAGGAGACAATGAGCAGTTCTTC.

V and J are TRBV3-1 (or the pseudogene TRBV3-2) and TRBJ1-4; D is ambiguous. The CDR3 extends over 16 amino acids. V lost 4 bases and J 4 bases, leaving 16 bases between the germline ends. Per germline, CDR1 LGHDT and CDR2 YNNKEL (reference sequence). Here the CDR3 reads CASSLSSLGYNEKLFF. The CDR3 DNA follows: TGTGCCAGCAGCCTTAGTTCATTGGGCTATAATGAAAAACTGTTTTTT.

Written as DNA, the CDR3 is TGCAGCGTTCAGGGGCAGGCTAATGAAAAACTGTTTTTT. The encoded protein is CSVQGQANEKLFF. This chain joins TRBV29-1 and TRBJ1-4; TRBD1 is a possible D gene (6 bases). CDR3 length: 13 amino acids. V was shortened by 5 bases and J by 3 bases, with 10 bases between the two germline ends. In germline, CDR1 is SQVTM, CDR2 ANQGSEA.